These T cell receptor beta chains were read from a single sample in a study of response to subunit inactivated influenza vaccine. Via MiXCR, TCRdb re-called the RT-PCR reads, giving one row per CDR3 protein. Of hundreds of thousands of distinct CDR3 sequences in the sample, more than 11% were seen once. The specimen comprised PBMCs from blood, sampled around 14 days before vaccination. The receptors were gathered from a man between 45 and 60 years old who received an inactivated influenza vaccine. Both conserved end residues are part of each CDR3. D genes are given only for firm matches. Expanded clones are given a class, and other clones once, few, many or no size at all.

clone_size	v_call	d_call	j_call	cdr3_nt	cdr3_aa
NA	TRBV20-1	TRBD2	TRBJ2-1	TGCAGTGTCAGGTCCCAGCGGGGGACCTACAATGAGCAGTTCTTC	CSVRSQRGTYNEQFF
NA	TRBV6-1	NA	TRBJ1-2	TGTGCCAGCAGCCCGATAAGGGACTATGGCTACACCTTC	CASSPIRDYGYTF
few	TRBV29-1	NA	TRBJ1-2	TGCAGCGTTGTATTCCCGGGGCATGGCTACACCTTC	CSVVFPGHGYTF
NA	TRBV4-3	NA	TRBJ2-7	TGCGCCAGCAGCCAAGAGATTTTCGGGGGCGTCTACGAGCAGTACTTC	CASSQEIFGGVYEQYF
NA	TRBV20-1	TRBD2	TRBJ2-5	TGCAGTGCTAGAGATAGACTAGCGGGGGGGCCGGAGACCCAGTACTTC	CSARDRLAGGPETQYF
NA	TRBV12-3/TRBV12-4	TRBD2	TRBJ2-3	TGTGCCAGCAGTTTTTGGGGGGGGTCGCCCACAGATACGCAGTATTTT	CASSFWGGSPTDTQYF
few	TRBV24-1	NA	TRBJ2-5	TGTGCCACCAGTGATCCCACGACCCGGGGGGAGACCCAGTACTTC	CATSDPTTRGETQYF
NA	TRBV5-5	NA	TRBJ2-5	TGTGCCAGCAGCACCCGGACAAGTCTATTCCAAGAGACCCAGTACTTC	CASSTRTSLFQETQYF
few	TRBV12-3/TRBV12-4	NA	TRBJ2-3	TGTGCCAGCAGCCCGGGACCCCTCACAGATACGCAGTATTTT	CASSPGPLTDTQYF
few	TRBV7-2	NA	TRBJ2-2	TGTGCCAGCAGGCGGTTGGCTTCGAACACCGGGGAGCTGTTTTTT	CASRRLASNTGELFF